This is a list of T cell receptor beta chains from one sample in a study of T cell responses to AZD1222 COVID-19 vaccine. TCRdb's table, derived via immunoSEQ multiplex PCR, lists solely in-frame clones and lacks some. The sample holds 100,000 to 150,000 clones, roughly nine tenths seen once. This sample comprised peripheral blood, obtained on day 0 of AZD1222 vaccination. The receptors come from an adult in good health. Each CDR3 is given with its conserved first and last residue. The order of the fields is CDR3 protein, CDR3 DNA, clone size, V gene, D gene, J gene. The D gene is left open where the match is weak. Part of the rows lack a size; the others show once, few, many or a class for expanded clones.

CDR3: CASSPSTGANSGYTF
DNA: TGTGCCAGCAGCCCTTCGACAGGGGCCAACTCGGGCTACACCTTC
size: .
V: TRBV4-2
D: TRBD1
J: TRBJ1-2

CDR3: CASRQAMNTEAFF
DNA: TGTGCCAGCAGACAGGCCATGAACACTGAAGCTTTCTTT
size: .
V: TRBV6-5
D: .
J: TRBJ1-1

CDR3: CASSLVQGPNEQFF
DNA: TGCGCCAGCAGCTTGGTACAGGGGCCGAATGAGCAGTTCTTC
size: .
V: TRBV5-1
D: TRBD1
J: TRBJ2-1

CDR3: CASSSGTGREKLFF
DNA: TGTGCCAGCAGTTCCGGGACAGGCCGTGAAAAACTGTTTTTT
size: .
V: TRBV27
D: TRBD1
J: TRBJ1-4

CDR3: CASSISGGLAKNIQYF
DNA: TGTGCCAGTAGTATATCGGGCGGCCTAGCCAAAAACATTCAGTACTTC
size: .
V: TRBV19
D: .
J: TRBJ2-4

CDR3: CASSFDGSSYEQYF
DNA: TGCGCCAGCAGCTTTGACGGTAGCTCCTACGAGCAGTACTTC
size: .
V: TRBV5-1
D: .
J: TRBJ2-7

CDR3: CASSLSAGTAYEQYF
DNA: TGTGCCAGCAGTTTATCGGCAGGGACGGCCTACGAGCAGTACTTC
size: .
V: TRBV28
D: .
J: TRBJ2-7

CDR3: CASSRTRSTETQYF
DNA: TGTGCCAGCAGCAGAACGCGGAGTACAGAGACCCAGTACTTC
size: .
V: TRBV21-1
D: .
J: TRBJ2-5

CDR3: CASSRGRDQPQHF
DNA: TGTGCCAGCAGCCGTGGACGGGATCAGCCCCAGCATTTT
size: once
V: TRBV12-3/TRBV12-4
D: .
J: TRBJ1-5

CDR3: CASRGAKNIQYF
DNA: TGTGCCAGCAGGGGGGCCAAAAACATTCAGTACTTC
size: .
V: TRBV6-5
D: .
J: TRBJ2-4

CDR3: CASSQFTSGVTDTQYF
DNA: TGCGCCAGCAGCCAATTTACTAGCGGGGTTACAGATACGCAGTATTTT
size: .
V: TRBV4-3
D: TRBD2
J: TRBJ2-3

CDR3: CASSQGVGGGYPYEQYF
DNA: TGCGCCAGCAGCCAAGGGGTCGGGGGCGGTTATCCCTACGAGCAGTACTTC
size: few
V: TRBV4-1
D: .
J: TRBJ2-7

CDR3: CSVDTLAGTSTGELFF
DNA: TGCAGCGTTGATACCCTAGCGGGGACGAGTACCGGGGAGCTGTTTTTT
size: .
V: TRBV29-1
D: TRBD2
J: TRBJ2-2

CDR3: CASSATGNYGYTF
DNA: TGTGCCAGCAGCGCTACAGGGAACTATGGCTACACCTTC
size: .
V: TRBV9
D: .
J: TRBJ1-2

CDR3: CASNPSQRNYGYTF
DNA: TGTGCCAGCAACCCCTCACAGAGGAATTATGGCTACACCTTC
size: .
V: TRBV6-5
D: .
J: TRBJ1-2

CDR3: CASRWGNYGYTF
DNA: TGTGCCAGCAGGTGGGGTAACTATGGCTACACCTTC
size: .
V: TRBV2
D: .
J: TRBJ1-2

CDR3: CASSDSQSSGANVLTF
DNA: TGTGCCAGCAGTGACAGCCAGAGCTCTGGGGCCAACGTCCTGACTTTC
size: .
V: TRBV9
D: .
J: TRBJ2-6

CDR3: CASSTRGSSYNEQFF
DNA: TGTGCCAGTAGTACCCGGGGGTCCTCCTACAATGAGCAGTTCTTC
size: .
V: TRBV19
D: .
J: TRBJ2-1

CDR3: CACRDTSNTGELFF
DNA: TGTGCCTGCCGGGACACCTCGAACACCGGGGAGCTGTTTTTT
size: .
V: TRBV2
D: .
J: TRBJ2-2

CDR3: CASSVASGRGELFF
DNA: TGTGCCAGCAGCGTAGCTAGCGGGAGAGGGGAGCTGTTTTTT
size: once
V: TRBV9
D: TRBD2
J: TRBJ2-2

CDR3: CASSYSRAPGGEQYF
DNA: TGTGCCAGCAGTTACTCTCGGGCGCCAGGGGGTGAGCAGTACTTC
size: .
V: TRBV6-5
D: TRBD1
J: TRBJ2-7

CDR3: CASSWTGDFYNSPLHF
DNA: TGTGCCAGCAGTTGGACAGGGGATTTCTATAATTCACCCCTCCACTTT
size: .
V: TRBV6-5
D: TRBD1
J: TRBJ1-6

CDR3: CASSQDSGKGQPQHF
DNA: TGTGCCAGCAGCCAAGATTCGGGAAAGGGTCAGCCCCAGCATTTT
size: .
V: TRBV4-2
D: .
J: TRBJ1-5

CDR3: CASSSTDTYGYTF
DNA: TGCGCCAGCAGCTCAACGGACACCTATGGCTACACCTTC
size: .
V: TRBV5-1
D: .
J: TRBJ1-2

CDR3: CAWSLLGTQSAQFF
DNA: TGTGCCTGGAGTTTACTAGGGACCCAGTCGGCGCAGTTCTTC
size: .
V: TRBV30
D: .
J: TRBJ2-1

CDR3: CASSSALTGRELFF
DNA: TGTGCCAGCAGTTCCGCACTCACAGGGAGGGAGCTGTTTTTT
size: .
V: TRBV27
D: .
J: TRBJ2-2

CDR3: CASSLNVLGGSSYNEQFF
DNA: TGTGCCAGCAGCTTAAATGTACTTGGTGGGAGTTCCTACAATGAGCAGTTCTTC
size: .
V: TRBV5-6
D: .
J: TRBJ2-1

CDR3: CASSSFGTVAQHF
DNA: TGTGCCAGCAGTTCGTTCGGGACTGTGGCCCAGCATTTT
size: .
V: TRBV2
D: .
J: TRBJ1-5

CDR3: CASSSPPGQGHYGYTF
DNA: TGTGCCAGCAGTTCTCCCCCCGGACAGGGACACTATGGCTACACCTTC
size: .
V: TRBV7-9
D: TRBD1
J: TRBJ1-2

CDR3: CASSQLLSLAGESTGELFF
DNA: TGCGCCAGCAGCCAACTACTAAGCTTAGCGGGAGAATCCACCGGGGAGCTGTTTTTT
size: .
V: TRBV4-3
D: TRBD2
J: TRBJ2-2

CDR3: CAWGRTSADTGELFF
DNA: TGTGCCTGGGGGAGGACTAGCGCAGACACCGGGGAGCTGTTTTTT
size: .
V: TRBV30
D: TRBD2
J: TRBJ2-2

CDR3: CASSRGTVNTEAFF
DNA: TGTGCCAGCAGCCGCGGGACGGTTAACACTGAAGCTTTCTTT
size: .
V: TRBV11-3
D: .
J: TRBJ1-1

CDR3: CASSKDRLQFF
DNA: TGTGCCAGCAGCAAAGACAGGCTACAGTTCTTC
size: .
V: TRBV12-3/TRBV12-4
D: .
J: TRBJ2-1

CDR3: CASSPGDRVDSPLHF
DNA: TGTGCCAGTAGTCCAGGGGACAGGGTTGATTCACCCCTCCACTTT
size: .
V: TRBV19
D: TRBD1
J: TRBJ1-6

CDR3: CASSLGGFNSPLHF
DNA: TGTGCCAGCAGTTTGGGAGGTTTTAATTCACCCCTCCACTTT
size: .
V: TRBV27
D: .
J: TRBJ1-6

CDR3: CASSQDASGGNYNEQFF
DNA: TGCGCCAGCAGCCAAGATGCCAGCGGGGGCAATTACAATGAGCAGTTCTTC
size: .
V: TRBV4-1
D: TRBD2
J: TRBJ2-1

CDR3: CASSLVGEQYF
DNA: TGTGCCAGCAGCTTGGTGGGCGAGCAGTACTTC
size: .
V: TRBV11-2
D: .
J: TRBJ2-7

CDR3: CASLAQIFYNYGYTF
DNA: TGTGCCAGCCTCGCTCAGATCTTTTATAACTATGGCTACACCTTC
size: .
V: TRBV2
D: .
J: TRBJ1-2

CDR3: CASSQNRDNYGYTF
DNA: TGTGCCAGCAGCCAGAACAGGGATAACTATGGCTACACCTTC
size: .
V: TRBV4-2
D: .
J: TRBJ1-2

CDR3: CASSTSAQFNYEQYF
DNA: TGTGCCAGCAGCACCTCGGCGCAGTTCAACTACGAGCAGTACTTC
size: few
V: TRBV7-9
D: .
J: TRBJ2-7

CDR3: CASSQEAAEPGGEQYF
DNA: TGTGCCAGCAGCCAAGAGGCGGCGGAACCCGGGGGTGAGCAGTACTTC
size: .
V: TRBV4-2
D: .
J: TRBJ2-7

CDR3: CAISRRGTPNYEQYF
DNA: TGTGCCATCAGTAGACGCGGGACACCTAATTACGAGCAGTACTTC
size: .
V: TRBV10-3
D: .
J: TRBJ2-7

CDR3: CASSPEVGGYGYTF
DNA: TGCGCCAGCAGCCCCGAGGTAGGGGGTTATGGCTACACCTTC
size: .
V: TRBV5-1
D: .
J: TRBJ1-2

CDR3: CASSIGTGLNQPQHF
DNA: TGTGCCAGTAGTATAGGGACAGGGCTTAATCAGCCCCAGCATTTT
size: .
V: TRBV19
D: TRBD1
J: TRBJ1-5

CDR3: CASRDGQGVGTGELFF
DNA: TGTGCCAGCAGGGACGGACAGGGAGTTGGCACCGGGGAGCTGTTTTTT
size: .
V: TRBV9
D: TRBD1
J: TRBJ2-2

CDR3: CASSFQRGRTDTQYF
DNA: TGTGCCAGCAGCTTCCAGCGGGGCCGCACAGATACGCAGTATTTT
size: .
V: TRBV7-8
D: TRBD2
J: TRBJ2-3

CDR3: CASRDEQRKGDTQYF
DNA: TGTGCCAGCAGGGACGAGCAGCGCAAGGGGGATACGCAGTATTTT
size: .
V: TRBV3-1/TRBV3-2
D: .
J: TRBJ2-3

CDR3: CASSVALRSGELFF
DNA: TGTGCCAGCAGCGTAGCATTAAGGTCCGGGGAGCTGTTTTTT
size: .
V: TRBV9
D: .
J: TRBJ2-2

CDR3: CASSDEGSNQPQHF
DNA: TGTGCCAGCAGCGATGAGGGGAGCAATCAGCCCCAGCATTTT
size: once
V: TRBV11-1
D: .
J: TRBJ1-5

CDR3: CASSELTGGQETQYF
DNA: TGCGCCAGCAGCGAACTTACAGGGGGGCAAGAGACCCAGTACTTC
size: .
V: TRBV5-1
D: TRBD1
J: TRBJ2-5

CDR3: CASSLAGRPSYGYTF
DNA: TGTGCCAGCAGCTTAGCTGGCAGGCCCTCCTATGGCTACACCTTC
size: .
V: TRBV7-2
D: .
J: TRBJ1-2